This is a list of T cell receptor beta chains from one sample in a study of radiotherapy plus CTLA-4 blockade in lung cancer. The table came from immunoSEQ multiplex PCR; TCRdb's copy has only in-frame clones and leaves some out. The sample yields tens of thousands of clones, 79% seen once. The input for sequencing was peripheral blood, taken from a patient treated with radiotherapy plus ipilimumab. The source of these receptors is a human donor with non-small cell lung cancer that progressed on radiotherapy plus ipilimumab. CDR3s include the opening cysteine and the closing phenylalanine or tryptophan. D genes are given only for firm matches. Clone size is not always given. Where it is, it says once, few, many or a class for expanded clones.

j_call: TRBJ2-3
clone_size: -
v_call: TRBV10-3
d_call: TRBD1
cdr3_nt: TGTGCCATCAGTGCACAGGGGGCGCGCACAGATACGCAGTATTTT
cdr3_aa: CAISAQGARTDTQYF

j_call: TRBJ1-5
clone_size: -
v_call: TRBV2
d_call: -
cdr3_nt: TGTGCCAGCAGTGAGGGTGGGTTAAGCAATCAGCCCCAGCATTTT
cdr3_aa: CASSEGGLSNQPQHF

j_call: TRBJ2-3
clone_size: -
v_call: TRBV27
d_call: -
cdr3_nt: TGTGCCAGCAGTCCCCGACTACTCCCTTTGAACACAGATACGCAGTATTTT
cdr3_aa: CASSPRLLPLNTDTQYF

j_call: TRBJ1-1
clone_size: -
v_call: TRBV6-1
d_call: -
cdr3_nt: TGTGCCAGCAGTGTATCGCCCGACTATGAAGCTTTCTTT
cdr3_aa: CASSVSPDYEAFF

j_call: TRBJ1-2
clone_size: -
v_call: TRBV9
d_call: -
cdr3_nt: TGTGCCAGCAGCGTAGGACCAGAACTTAACTATGGCTACACCTTC
cdr3_aa: CASSVGPELNYGYTF

j_call: TRBJ2-2
clone_size: -
v_call: TRBV5-5
d_call: TRBD1
cdr3_nt: TGTGCCAGCAGCGCGACAGGGGGCCTTCGAAGCGGGGAGCTGTTTTTT
cdr3_aa: CASSATGGLRSGELFF

j_call: TRBJ2-7
clone_size: few
v_call: TRBV5-1
d_call: -
cdr3_nt: TGCGCCAGCAGCTTGGCCCAGCTAGGAGACGAGCAGTACTTC
cdr3_aa: CASSLAQLGDEQYF

j_call: TRBJ2-3
clone_size: -
v_call: TRBV5-1
d_call: -
cdr3_nt: TGCGCCAGCAGCTTGGGGGCCGGAGGCACAGATACGCAGTATTTT
cdr3_aa: CASSLGAGGTDTQYF

j_call: TRBJ1-1
clone_size: -
v_call: TRBV4-3
d_call: -
cdr3_nt: TGCGCCAGCAGCCAAGGGTTTCGAGGAGTGTCTGAAGCTTTCTTT
cdr3_aa: CASSQGFRGVSEAFF

j_call: TRBJ2-6
clone_size: -
v_call: TRBV19
d_call: -
cdr3_nt: TGTGCCAGTAGTCAGCTCCCCTCTGGGGCCAACGTCCTGACTTTC
cdr3_aa: CASSQLPSGANVLTF

j_call: TRBJ2-3
clone_size: -
v_call: TRBV6-5
d_call: -
cdr3_nt: TGTGCCAGCACCCCACGGGGGACAGATACGCAGTATTTT
cdr3_aa: CASTPRGTDTQYF

j_call: TRBJ1-4
clone_size: -
v_call: TRBV10-1
d_call: -
cdr3_nt: TGCGCCAGCCCGACCGGGCCGCGGGGGAGTGATGAAAAACTGTTTTTT
cdr3_aa: CASPTGPRGSDEKLFF

j_call: TRBJ2-1
clone_size: few
v_call: TRBV2
d_call: TRBD2
cdr3_nt: TGTGCCAGCAGTCCCCGGCTAGCGGGAGCCTACAATGAGCAGTTCTTC
cdr3_aa: CASSPRLAGAYNEQFF

j_call: TRBJ2-3
clone_size: -
v_call: TRBV15
d_call: -
cdr3_nt: TGTGCCACCAGCATCCCCGGGACCTCAATGGGAGGAGATACGCAGTATTTT
cdr3_aa: CATSIPGTSMGGDTQYF

j_call: TRBJ2-7
clone_size: -
v_call: TRBV5-5
d_call: -
cdr3_nt: TGTGCCAGCAGCTTGGAACACGGAACCTACGAGCAGTACTTC
cdr3_aa: CASSLEHGTYEQYF

j_call: TRBJ1-5
clone_size: -
v_call: TRBV7-9
d_call: -
cdr3_nt: TGTGCCAGCAGCTTAGGGACCGAATATCAGCCCCAGCATTTT
cdr3_aa: CASSLGTEYQPQHF

j_call: TRBJ2-1
clone_size: -
v_call: TRBV9
d_call: -
cdr3_nt: TGTGCCAGCAGCTTCAGCGGCTCCTACAATGAGCAGTTCTTC
cdr3_aa: CASSFSGSYNEQFF

j_call: TRBJ1-1
clone_size: -
v_call: TRBV6-5
d_call: -
cdr3_nt: TGTGCCAGCAGTGTCCAGGTTAACACTGAAGCTTTCTTT
cdr3_aa: CASSVQVNTEAFF

j_call: TRBJ1-3
clone_size: -
v_call: TRBV6-5
d_call: -
cdr3_nt: TGTGCCAGCAGTGCCACAGCTGGAAACACCATATATTTT
cdr3_aa: CASSATAGNTIYF

j_call: TRBJ2-2
clone_size: few
v_call: TRBV4-1
d_call: TRBD1
cdr3_nt: TGCGCCAGCAGCCGCGGGACAGGGGCCGGGAACACCGGGGAGCTGTTTTTT
cdr3_aa: CASSRGTGAGNTGELFF

j_call: TRBJ2-7
clone_size: -
v_call: TRBV7-9
d_call: TRBD2
cdr3_nt: TGTGCCAGCAGCTCCCCTCGTCTAGCGGACAAATACGAGCAGTACTTC
cdr3_aa: CASSSPRLADKYEQYF

j_call: TRBJ2-4
clone_size: -
v_call: TRBV28
d_call: TRBD2
cdr3_nt: TGTGCCAGCAGCCCCCCCGGACTAGCGGAGTGGGGGAGGGCCAAAAACATTCAGTACTTC
cdr3_aa: CASSPPGLAEWGRAKNIQYF

j_call: TRBJ1-2
clone_size: once
v_call: TRBV6-4
d_call: -
cdr3_nt: TGTGCCAGCAGTCCCCCGGGGGTGGTGCGGGGTGGCTATGGCTACACCTTC
cdr3_aa: CASSPPGVVRGGYGYTF

j_call: TRBJ2-1
clone_size: few
v_call: TRBV19
d_call: -
cdr3_nt: TGTGCCAGTAGTATTTCGGCTTACAATGAGCAGTTCTTC
cdr3_aa: CASSISAYNEQFF

j_call: TRBJ1-2
clone_size: -
v_call: TRBV13
d_call: -
cdr3_nt: TGTGCCAGCAGCTTAGCCGCGGGTGAGGGAGGCTACACCTTC
cdr3_aa: CASSLAAGEGGYTF

j_call: TRBJ1-6
clone_size: -
v_call: TRBV19
d_call: -
cdr3_nt: TGTGCCAGTAGTACCCTCGACCGGGGCCTGGGGAATTCACCCCTCCACTTT
cdr3_aa: CASSTLDRGLGNSPLHF

j_call: TRBJ1-5
clone_size: -
v_call: TRBV9
d_call: TRBD1
cdr3_nt: TGTGCCAGCAGCGGGGGACAGTATAGCAATCAGCCCCAGCATTTT
cdr3_aa: CASSGGQYSNQPQHF

j_call: TRBJ2-6
clone_size: -
v_call: TRBV28
d_call: -
cdr3_nt: TGTGCCAGCAGCCAGGGGGGTTGGAGCTCTGGGGCCAACGTCCTGACTTTC
cdr3_aa: CASSQGGWSSGANVLTF

j_call: TRBJ1-4
clone_size: -
v_call: TRBV29-1
d_call: -
cdr3_nt: TGCAGCGGTCAGGGTGCTAATGAAAAACTGTTTTTT
cdr3_aa: CSGQGANEKLFF

j_call: TRBJ2-1
clone_size: -
v_call: TRBV4-2
d_call: TRBD2
cdr3_nt: TGTGCCAGCAGCTCCGGACTAGCGGGAGTGAATGAGCAGTTCTTC
cdr3_aa: CASSSGLAGVNEQFF

j_call: TRBJ2-5
clone_size: -
v_call: TRBV7-3
d_call: -
cdr3_nt: TGTGCCAGCAGCCAGGGGCCGCAAGAGACCCAGTACTTC
cdr3_aa: CASSQGPQETQYF

j_call: TRBJ2-7
clone_size: -
v_call: TRBV9
d_call: -
cdr3_nt: TGTGCCAGCAGCGTAGGAGGGGGGAATTACGAGCAGTACTTC
cdr3_aa: CASSVGGGNYEQYF

j_call: TRBJ1-3
clone_size: few
v_call: TRBV6-5
d_call: -
cdr3_nt: TGTGCCAGCAGTTACGGGGGTGTTAACTCTGGAAACACCATATATTTT
cdr3_aa: CASSYGGVNSGNTIYF

j_call: TRBJ2-7
clone_size: -
v_call: TRBV27
d_call: -
cdr3_nt: TGTGCCAGCAGTTTAGGGGACTCCTACTACGAGCAGTACTTC
cdr3_aa: CASSLGDSYYEQYF

j_call: TRBJ2-3
clone_size: -
v_call: TRBV29-1
d_call: TRBD2
cdr3_nt: TGCAGCGTTGAAGGGGCCTCGCCGGGACTAGCGGGATTCACAGATACGCAGTATTTT
cdr3_aa: CSVEGASPGLAGFTDTQYF

j_call: TRBJ2-7
clone_size: -
v_call: TRBV18
d_call: TRBD2
cdr3_nt: TGTGCCAGCTCACCACCAAGCGGGGGGCGACGGGAGCAGTACTTC
cdr3_aa: CASSPPSGGRREQYF

j_call: TRBJ2-7
clone_size: -
v_call: TRBV6-6
d_call: -
cdr3_nt: TGTGCCAGCAGTCCATTAGAAGAGGGACTCACCTACGAGCAGTACTTC
cdr3_aa: CASSPLEEGLTYEQYF

j_call: TRBJ2-5
clone_size: -
v_call: TRBV27
d_call: TRBD1
cdr3_nt: TGTGCCAGCAGTCCCACGAGGGGGCCCTACCAAGAGACCCAGTACTTC
cdr3_aa: CASSPTRGPYQETQYF

j_call: TRBJ1-4
clone_size: -
v_call: TRBV18
d_call: -
cdr3_nt: TGTGCCAGCTCAGAGCAGGGACAAACTAATGAAAAACTGTTTTTT
cdr3_aa: CASSEQGQTNEKLFF

j_call: TRBJ2-7
clone_size: once
v_call: TRBV2
d_call: TRBD2
cdr3_nt: TGTGCCAGCAGTGAAATCCTCCTAGCGGGGGACTACGAGCAGTACTTC
cdr3_aa: CASSEILLAGDYEQYF

j_call: TRBJ2-3
clone_size: -
v_call: TRBV18
d_call: TRBD1
cdr3_nt: TGTGCCAGCTCACCGGGACAGGCATACACAGATACGCAGTATTTT
cdr3_aa: CASSPGQAYTDTQYF

j_call: TRBJ2-1
clone_size: -
v_call: TRBV7-3
d_call: TRBD2
cdr3_nt: TGTGCCAGCAGCTTATCTAGCGGGGGGTACAATGAGCAGTTCTTC
cdr3_aa: CASSLSSGGYNEQFF

j_call: TRBJ1-1
clone_size: -
v_call: TRBV18
d_call: -
cdr3_nt: TGTGCCAGCTCACCAGACGCCTGGGGCACTGAAGCTTTCTTT
cdr3_aa: CASSPDAWGTEAFF

j_call: TRBJ1-1
clone_size: -
v_call: TRBV19
d_call: -
cdr3_nt: TGTGCCAGTACTCGAACCATGAACACTGAAGCTTTCTTT
cdr3_aa: CASTRTMNTEAFF

j_call: TRBJ1-1
clone_size: -
v_call: TRBV19
d_call: -
cdr3_nt: TGTGCCACCTCGAGAGGGGTGAACACTGAAGCTTTCTTT
cdr3_aa: CATSRGVNTEAFF

j_call: TRBJ2-7
clone_size: -
v_call: TRBV6-1
d_call: -
cdr3_nt: TGTGCCAGCAGGGTCGGGCAGTCCTACGAGCAGTACTTC
cdr3_aa: CASRVGQSYEQYF

j_call: TRBJ1-1
clone_size: -
v_call: TRBV5-6
d_call: -
cdr3_nt: TGTGCCAGCAGCGGGGGCAATACAGGGTTGACCACTGAAGCTTTCTTT
cdr3_aa: CASSGGNTGLTTEAFF

j_call: TRBJ2-1
clone_size: few
v_call: TRBV30
d_call: -
cdr3_nt: TGTGCCTTATATCGGGGGCCAAATGAGCAGTTCTTC
cdr3_aa: CALYRGPNEQFF